This entry lists 8 T cell receptor beta chains sequenced from one sample in a study of shared clonotypes between healthy human individuals. Sequencing used immunoSEQ multiplex PCR; TCRdb keeps in-frame clones, though not all of them. Among 2,500,000 or so clones listed, 85% to 95% were seen once. Material: naive CD4+ T cells sorted from blood. As for subset: CD45RA+ positively selected. These receptors all come from a man between 18 and 29 years old in good health.

The chain has TRBV9 and TRBJ2-5, with TRBD2 matching 13 bases. Trimming took 2 bases from V and 2 from J; bases not matched to a gene: 6. Germline V gene sequence: CDR1 SGDLS, CDR2 YYNGEE. The CDR3 spans 17 residues. The CDR3 nucleotides read TGTGCCAGCAGCGTGGATCCGGGACTAGCGGGGCAAGAGACCCAGTACTTC. It is translated as CASSVDPGLAGQETQYF.

This sequence joins TRBV12-5 and TRBJ2-5; D remains ambiguous. This CDR3 spans 10 amino acids. V dropped 1 base and J dropped 6 bases, with 0 bases sitting between them. The germline gives CDR1 LGHNT, CDR2 FRNRAP. CDR3 nucleotide sequence: TGTGCTAGTGGTTTGGAGACCCAGTACTTC. It codes for CASGLETQYF.

This chain joins TRBV5-6 and TRBJ1-4; unclear D gene. Between the trimmed V and J ends, which lost 2 bases and 3 bases, there was a span of 11 bases. CDR3 length: 15 amino acids. CDR1 is SGHDT, CDR2 YYEEEE, per germline. The CDR3 is CASSFPDAANEKLFF. DNA for the CDR3: TGTGCCAGCAGCTTCCCGGACGCCGCTAATGAAAAACTGTTTTTT. The complete variable domain, with remaining parts taken from reference TRBV5-6 and TRBJ1-4, reads DAGVTQSPTHLIKTRGQQVTLRCSPKSGHDTVSWYQQALGQGPQFIFQYYEEEERQRGNFPDRFSGHQFPNYSSELNVNALLLGDSALYLCASSFPDAANEKLFFGSGTQLSVL.

A note on this clone: Other DNA sequences in this sample translate to the same CDR3. The genes are TRBV20-1 and TRBJ2-1; D not certain. This CDR3 is 10 amino acids long. Germline CDR1 and CDR2: DFQATT and SNEGSKA (reference sequence). Trimming removed 4 bases at V and 4 bases at J, with 2 bases between. CDR3 residues: CSATYNEQFF. CDR3 DNA: TGCAGTGCTACATACAATGAGCAGTTCTTC.

The rearrangement uses TRBV18 and TRBJ1-5; D is ambiguous. CDR1 and CDR2 (germline): KGHSH, LQKENI. V gave up 6 bases and J gave up 4 bases, with 13 bases separating them. The CDR3 extends over 14 amino acids. CDR3 region: CASSYTMGNQPQHF. Here the CDR3 DNA reads TGTGCCAGCTCTTACACGATGGGGAATCAGCCCCAGCATTTT.

The chain couples TRBV7-2 to TRBJ2-2; D not certain. The CDR3 extends over 16 amino acids. V lost 1 base and J lost 0, with 9 bases in between. CDR1 is SGHTA, CDR2 FQGNSA, per germline. The CDR3 region is CASSLVGPPNTGELFF. The CDR3, as DNA: TGTGCCAGCAGCTTAGTAGGACCGCCGAACACCGGGGAGCTGTTTTTT.

This chain joins TRBV4-1 and TRBJ1-1; no clear D gene. The CDR3 consists of 12 residues. Deletions cut 1 base from V and 6 bases from J, with 6 bases between. Germline V CDR1 and CDR2: MGHRA, YSYEKL. The CDR3 here is CASSQAYSEAFF. The DNA of the CDR3 is TGCGCCAGCAGCCAAGCGTATTCTGAAGCTTTCTTT.

This sequence joins TRBV7-9 and TRBJ1-4, with D uncertain. The CDR3 length is 13 residues. Trimming shortened V by 1 base and J by 10 bases, and 10 bases separated the two germline ends. CDR1 and CDR2 (germline): SEHNR, FQNEAQ (reference sequence). The CDR3 DNA reads TGTGCCAGCAGCTTAGATCAGCATTCAAAACTGTTTTTT. This codes for CASSLDQHSKLFF.